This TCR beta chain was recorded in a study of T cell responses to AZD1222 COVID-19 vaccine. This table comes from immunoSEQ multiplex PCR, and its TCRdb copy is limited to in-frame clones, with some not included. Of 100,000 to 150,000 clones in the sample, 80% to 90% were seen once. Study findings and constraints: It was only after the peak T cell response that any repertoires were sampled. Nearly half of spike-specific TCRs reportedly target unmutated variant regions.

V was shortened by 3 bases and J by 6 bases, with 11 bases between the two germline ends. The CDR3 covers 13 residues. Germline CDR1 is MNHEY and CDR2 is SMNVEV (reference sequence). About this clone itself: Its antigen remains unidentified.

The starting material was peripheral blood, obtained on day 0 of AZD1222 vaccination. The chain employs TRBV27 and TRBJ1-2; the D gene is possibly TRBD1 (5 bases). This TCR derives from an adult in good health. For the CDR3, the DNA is TGTGCCAGCAGTTTCAGGGTGTCAGATGGCTACACCTTC. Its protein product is CASSFRVSDGYTF.